Shown below are 19 T cell receptor beta chains from a single sample sequenced in a study of T-cell memory formation after mild COVID-19. TCRdb independently ran MiXCR on the 5' RACE reads; one entry per CDR3 protein. The sample carries 350,000 to 500,000 distinct CDR3 sequences, around 20% recorded once. Sequencing input: PBMCs or a T cell subset sorted from them (not recorded which). The receptors here all came from an adult woman who had mild COVID-19 (a few samples of this study predate the infection). Cell type and time point are not known.

This clonotype was counted a few times. CDR3 residues: CASTRIGRNTEAFF. DNA of the CDR3: TGTGCCAGCACTCGGATCGGTCGAAACACTGAAGCTTTCTTT. V gene TRBV12-3 or TRBV12-4 combines with J gene TRBJ1-1; D is uncertain. This CDR3 region has 14 residues. V gave up 7 bases and J gave up 2 bases, with 14 bases separating them.

This chain joins TRBV20-1 and TRBJ1-2; tentatively, D is TRBD1 (5 bases). Trimming stripped 4 bases from V and 4 bases from J, with 7 bases between. The CDR3 has 11 residues. Germline loops: CDR1 DFQATT, CDR2 SNEGSKA (reference sequence). CDR3 nucleotide sequence: TGCAGTGCTACGAGGGGCTATGGCTACACCTTC. Its translation is CSATRGYGYTF.

As concerns this clonotype: A junction end diverges from the germline sequence, so it may reflect a read error. This chain joins TRBV4-1 and TRBJ1-1; D not certain. The germline gives CDR1 MGHRA, CDR2 YSYEKL. CDR3 size: 14 residues. The CDR3 sequence is CASSRVIPNTEAFF. DNA of the CDR3: TGCGCCAGCAGCCGCGTTATCCCGAACACAGAAGCTTTCTTT.

The sample holds one count of this clonotype. The DNA of the CDR3 is TGTGCCAGCAGCCAAGGGACAGAAGGAAACACTGAAGCTTTCTTT. Its protein is CASSQGTEGNTEAFF. The J gene is TRBJ1-1, the V gene TRBV3-1; possible D gene TRBD1, 6 bases. CDR1 is LGHDT and CDR2 is YNNKEL in the germline V gene (reference sequence). This CDR3 comprises 15 residues. With 1 base removed from V and 2 bases from J, the gap between germline ends came to 11 bases.

This clonotype has only a few counts. This rearrangement joins TRBV12-3 or TRBV12-4 to TRBJ2-1; 7 bases fit TRBD2. The CDR3 length is 14 residues. The V gene end was trimmed by 4 bases and the J gene end by 8 bases; junction bases not matched to a gene: 8. In DNA, the CDR3 is TGTGCCAGCAGTTCCTACTGGACTAGAGATGAGCAGTTCTTC. Protein product: CASSSYWTRDEQFF.

This chain uses TRBV7-9 with TRBJ1-2; 8 bases are shared with TRBD1. CDR1 is SEHNR and CDR2 is FQNEAQ in the germline V gene (reference sequence). V lost 5 bases, J lost 5 bases, and 10 bases stayed unmatched. The CDR3 covers 15 residues. The CDR3 sequence: CASSNSGQEWYGYTF. The CDR3 region has the DNA TGTGCCAGCAGCAACTCGGGACAGGAATGGTATGGCTACACCTTC. The full variable domain, its missing parts supplied by reference TRBV7-9 and TRBJ1-2, is DTGVSQNPRHKITKRGQNVTFRCDPISEHNRLYWYRQTLGQGPEFLTYFQNEAQLEKSRLLSDRFSAERPKGSFSTLEIQRTEQGDSAMYLCASSNSGQEWYGYTFGSGTRLTVV.

The chain carries TRBV12-3 or TRBV12-4 and TRBJ1-1, with D possibly TRBD1 on 6 matching bases. The CDR3 spans 13 residues. V was cut by 5 bases and J by 4 bases, with 11 bases left in between. The CDR3 protein is CASSVSGATEAFF. The CDR3, as DNA: TGTGCCAGCAGTGTCTCGGGGGCCACTGAAGCTTTCTTT.

This clonotype was detected a few times. This rearrangement joins TRBV7-9 to TRBJ2-7, with D perhaps matching TRBD1 or TRBD2 (6 bases each). Germline CDR1 and CDR2: SEHNR and FQNEAQ (reference sequence). The CDR3 sequence is 17 residues long. The V end was cut by 8 bases, the J end by 1 base, with 24 bases between. For the CDR3, the DNA is TGTGCCAGCCAAACTCATCCTGGAGGGGGTGAGTCCTACGAGCAGTACTTC. It is translated as CASQTHPGGGESYEQYF.

This chain links TRBV29-1 with TRBJ1-1; 8 bases map to TRBD1. Trimming took 6 bases from V and 5 from J; bases not matched to a gene: 8. This CDR3 is 13 amino acids long. Germline CDR1 and CDR2: SQVTM and ANQGSEA. DNA for the CDR3: TGCAGCGTAGAGACAGGGGAGGATACTGAAGCTTTCTTT. Its protein is CSVETGEDTEAFF.

The gene calls are TRBV18 and TRBJ2-2, with D maybe TRBD1 (6 bases). This CDR3 has 15 residues. Germline V gene sequence: CDR1 KGHSH, CDR2 LQKENI. V shed 6 bases and J shed 0 bases, with 11 bases lying between them. CDR3 sequence reads: CASSRTASNTGELFF. The CDR3, as DNA: TGTGCCAGCTCCCGGACAGCCTCGAACACCGGGGAGCTGTTTTTT.

There are a few counts of this clonotype. The chain recombines TRBV7-2 with TRBJ2-5, with 7 bases identical to TRBD1. Trimming cost V 4 bases and J 1 base; bases outside gene matches: 12. Germline V gene sequence: CDR1 SGHTA, CDR2 FQGNSA. The CDR3 extends over 17 amino acids. The CDR3 is CASSSSPTGLLQETQYF. CDR3 DNA: TGTGCCAGCAGCTCCTCCCCGACAGGGCTCCTCCAAGAGACCCAGTACTTC. Looking up the rest from reference TRBV7-2 and TRBJ2-5 gives the full variable domain: GAGVSQSPSNKVTEKGKDVELRCDPISGHTALYWYRQSLGQGLEFLIYFQGNSAPDKSGLPSDRFSAERTGGSVSTLTIQRTQQEDSAVYLCASSSSPTGLLQETQYFGPGTRLLVL.

This clonotype was found many times. Mismatch with germline at one junction end may stem from a read error. The chain combines TRBV7-8 with TRBJ1-6; D gene unclear. Germline-derived CDR1 and CDR2 are SGHVS and FQNEAQ. The CDR3 runs 13 residues. The CDR3, as DNA: TGCGCCAGCAGCCCGGGCGGGAATTCACCCCTCCACTTT. Translated, it gives CASSPGGNSPLHF.

This chain connects TRBV18 to TRBJ2-5; 7 positions agree with TRBD2. Germline V lookup: CDR1 KGHSH, CDR2 LQKENI. The CDR3 runs 14 residues. The V and J ends lost 3 bases and 9 bases, in that order; junction bases with no gene match: 10. CDR3 nucleotide sequence: TGTGCCAGCTCACCCGGGACTAAAAGTGAACCCCAGTACTTC. It specifies CASSPGTKSEPQYF.

The CDR3 spells CASSPKQGYEQYF. Here the CDR3 DNA reads TGTGCCAGCAGCCCGAAGCAGGGGTACGAGCAGTACTTC. V usage is TRBV7-9 and J usage is TRBJ2-7, with D tentatively TRBD1 (6 bases). V gave up 5 bases and J gave up 4 bases, with 12 bases separating them. This CDR3 comprises 13 residues. CDR1 and CDR2 (germline): SEHNR, FQNEAQ (reference sequence).

This clonotype was seen more than once but under ten times. The CDR3 loop is CASSSAGLALTNEQFF. In DNA, the CDR3 is TGTGCCAGCAGCTCCGCGGGACTAGCCCTGACAAATGAGCAGTTCTTC. This chain connects TRBV11-2 to TRBJ2-1; 9 bases map to TRBD2. Trimming cost V 4 bases and J 7 bases; bases outside gene matches: 11. CDR1 and CDR2 from the germline V gene are SGHAT and FQNNGV. This CDR3 has 16 amino acids.

The sample holds a few counts of this clonotype. The chain joins TRBV7-9 to TRBJ1-1; 7 bases align to TRBD1. Per germline, CDR1 SEHNR and CDR2 FQNEAQ (reference sequence). The CDR3 consists of 16 residues. Unmatched junction bases numbered 11, after V lost 5 bases and J lost 2 bases. The chain's CDR3 is CASSGTVDLPNTEAFF. CDR3 DNA: TGTGCCAGCAGCGGGACAGTGGACCTTCCCAACACTGAAGCTTTCTTT.

This clonotype appeared a few times. The chain recombines TRBV20-1 with TRBJ2-1, with TRBD2 matching 7 bases. After removal of 5 bases from V and 7 bases from J, the junction contained 11 bases not matched to a gene. The germline V gene encodes CDR1 DFQATT and CDR2 SNEGSKA (reference sequence). The length of the CDR3 is 14 residues. Here the CDR3 reads CSALFQAGLNEQFF. In DNA, the CDR3 is TGCAGTGCTTTGTTTCAAGCGGGATTAAATGAGCAGTTCTTC.

This chain uses TRBV2 with TRBJ2-5; D is possibly TRBD2 (6 bases). The CDR3 is made up of 15 amino acids. Germline values: CDR1 SNHLY, CDR2 FYNNEI. Trimming shortened V by 9 bases and J by 4 bases, and 21 bases separated the two germline ends. For the CDR3, the DNA is TGTGCCAGTCCTGGAGCGGGTAGCGGTAGAGAGACCCAGTACTTC. Amino acids: CASPGAGSGRETQYF.

This rearrangement joins TRBV6-5 to TRBJ1-5, with a tentative D call TRBD1 (6 bases). CDR3 size: 15 residues. The germline V and J ends were trimmed by 6 bases and 0 bases, with 12 bases remaining between them. Germline CDR1 MNHEY, CDR2 SVGAGI. CDR3 protein: CASSNTGSSNQPQHF. The CDR3 coding sequence is TGTGCCAGCAGCAATACAGGGTCTAGCAATCAGCCCCAGCATTTT.